The entry that follows covers one T cell receptor beta chain sequence. This sample was included in a study of T cell responses to AZD1222 COVID-19 vaccine. The CDR3 totals 15 residues. V was clipped by 0 bases and J by 14 bases; unmatched bases: 13. Looked up from germline, CDR1 is GTSNPN and CDR2 is SVGIG (reference sequence). Profiled with immunoSEQ multiplex PCR; TCRdb holds only in-frame clones, not every one. The sample holds tens of thousands of clones, around nine tenths seen once. Investigators merged groups given second doses at roughly 4 or roughly 12 weeks. The chain combines TRBV30 with TRBJ1-6, with 7 positions matching TRBD1. The origin of this receptor is an adult who received the AZD1222 COVID-19 vaccine. Material: peripheral blood, obtained 28 days after the second AZD1222 dose. CDR3 in DNA: TGTGCCTGGAGTGTAGGCCCGGCAGGGGGGCGAGCCCTCCACTTT. It translates to CAWSVGPAGGRALHF.